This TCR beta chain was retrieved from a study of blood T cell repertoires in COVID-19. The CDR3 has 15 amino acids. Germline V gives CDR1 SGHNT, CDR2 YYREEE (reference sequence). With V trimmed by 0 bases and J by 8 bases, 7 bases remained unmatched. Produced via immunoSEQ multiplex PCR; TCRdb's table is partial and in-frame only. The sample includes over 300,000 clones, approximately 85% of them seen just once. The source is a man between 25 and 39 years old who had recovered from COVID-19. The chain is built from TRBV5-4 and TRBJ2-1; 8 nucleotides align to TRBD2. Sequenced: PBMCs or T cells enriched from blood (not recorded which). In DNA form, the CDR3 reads TGTGCCAGCAGCTTGGGAGCGGGGGAGGTCGATGAGCAGTTCTTC. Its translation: CASSLGAGEVDEQFF.